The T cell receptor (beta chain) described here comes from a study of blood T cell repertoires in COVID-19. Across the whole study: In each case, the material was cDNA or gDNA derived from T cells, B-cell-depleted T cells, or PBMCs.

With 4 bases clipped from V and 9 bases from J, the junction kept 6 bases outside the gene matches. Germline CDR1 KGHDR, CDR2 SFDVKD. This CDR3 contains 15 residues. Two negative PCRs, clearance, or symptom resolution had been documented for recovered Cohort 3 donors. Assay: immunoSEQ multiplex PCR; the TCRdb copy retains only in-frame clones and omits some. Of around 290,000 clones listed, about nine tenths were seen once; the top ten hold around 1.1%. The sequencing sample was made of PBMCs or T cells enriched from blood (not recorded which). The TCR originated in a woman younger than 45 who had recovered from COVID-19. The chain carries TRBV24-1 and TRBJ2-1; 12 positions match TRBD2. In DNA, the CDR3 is TGTGCCACCAGTGACCTGACTAGCGGGAGTTCTGAGCAGTTCTTC. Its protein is CATSDLTSGSSEQFF.